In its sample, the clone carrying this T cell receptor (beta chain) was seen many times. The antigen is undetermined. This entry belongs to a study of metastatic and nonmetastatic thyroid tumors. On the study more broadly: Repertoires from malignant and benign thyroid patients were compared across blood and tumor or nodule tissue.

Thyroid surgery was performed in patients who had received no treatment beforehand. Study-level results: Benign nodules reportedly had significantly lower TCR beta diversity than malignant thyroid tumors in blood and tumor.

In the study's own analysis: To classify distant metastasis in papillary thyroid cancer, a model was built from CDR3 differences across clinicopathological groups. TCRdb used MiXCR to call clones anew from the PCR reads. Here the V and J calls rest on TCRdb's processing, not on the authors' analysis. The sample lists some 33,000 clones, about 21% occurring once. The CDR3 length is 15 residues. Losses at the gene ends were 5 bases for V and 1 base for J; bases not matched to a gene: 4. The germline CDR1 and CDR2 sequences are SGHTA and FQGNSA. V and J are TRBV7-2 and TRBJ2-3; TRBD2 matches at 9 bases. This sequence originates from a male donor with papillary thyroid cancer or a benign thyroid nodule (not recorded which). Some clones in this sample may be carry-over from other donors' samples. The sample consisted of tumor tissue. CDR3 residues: CASSLLAGGTDTQYF. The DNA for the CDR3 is TGTGCCAGCAGCCTGTTAGCGGGAGGCACAGATACGCAGTATTTT.